These 30 T cell receptor beta chains came from one sample sequenced in a study of T-cell reconstitution after alpha-beta-depleted transplantation in children. Researchers prepared the TCRbeta library using unique molecular identifiers, the study reports. TCRdb passed the PCR reads through MiXCR, listing each CDR3 protein once. This table holds 90,000 to 100,000 distinct CDR3 sequences, around a quarter found once. The material was PBMCs, obtained before TCRalphabeta/CD19-depleted stem cell transplant. These receptors were taken from a boy aged 2 to 10 with acute lymphoblastic leukemia, due to receive a stem cell transplant.

The genes are TRBV11-2 and TRBJ1-2; D remains ambiguous. This CDR3 spans 14 amino acids. Trimming removed 3 bases from V and 8 bases from J, with 16 bases in between. Germline values: CDR1 SGHAT, CDR2 FQNNGV. The CDR3 nucleotides are TGTGCCAGCAGCTTTAATACGATGGGTGACGGCTACACCTTC. Its protein is CASSFNTMGDGYTF.

This clonotype was seen at least ten times. The genes are TRBV5-1 and TRBJ1-1; TRBD1 might be the D (5 bases). The V gene lost 0 bases and the J gene lost 5 bases, with 14 bases spanning the gap. There are 15 residues in the CDR3. CDR1 is SGHRS and CDR2 is YFSETQ in the germline V gene. CDR3 loop: CASSLGRGVTTEAFF. The CDR3 region has the DNA TGCGCCAGCAGCTTGGGTCGGGGGGTGACGACTGAAGCTTTCTTT.

The rearrangement links TRBV15 to TRBJ2-4, with 8 bases lining up with TRBD2. This CDR3 comprises 17 residues. The germline V gene encodes CDR1 LNHNV and CDR2 YYDKDF (reference sequence). Germline trimming cut 3 bases from V and 0 bases from J; bases unmatched to any gene: 7. CDR3 nucleotides: TGTGCCACCAGCAGCCGGGGGGGTGGGGGAGCCAAAAACATTCAGTACTTC. Translating it yields CATSSRGGGGAKNIQYF.

There are a few counts of this clonotype. The gene calls are TRBV20-1 and TRBJ2-1, with 8 bases aligning to TRBD2. The germline gives CDR1 DFQATT, CDR2 SNEGSKA (reference sequence). The CDR3 spans 14 residues. Trimming cost V 6 bases and J 1 base; bases outside gene matches: 5. CDR3 DNA: TGCAGTGCACCAGGACTAGCTTCCTACAATGAGCAGTTCTTC. This translates into CSAPGLASYNEQFF.

The chain uses TRBV11-3 and TRBJ2-1; D is perhaps TRBD1 or TRBD2 (5 bases each). The CDR3 runs 13 residues. V lost 5 bases to trimming and J lost 15 bases, with 20 bases between them. The germline V gene has CDR1 SGHNT and CDR2 YENEEA. The CDR3 DNA reads TGTGCCAGCAGCCCCACCGGGACCACCCCCGGGTTCTTC. It specifies CASSPTGTTPGFF.

This sequence joins TRBV18 and TRBJ2-2; 10 nucleotides align to TRBD2. Germline values: CDR1 KGHSH, CDR2 LQKENI. The CDR3 is made up of 17 amino acids. The V gene end was trimmed by 2 bases and the J gene end by 5 bases; junction bases not matched to a gene: 8. CDR3 DNA: TGTGCCAGCTCACCATTTTCTAGCGGGAGCAGTACCGGGGAGCTGTTTTTT. This translates into CASSPFSSGSSTGELFF.

V and J are TRBV6-1 and TRBJ2-2; TRBD2 might be the D (6 bases). This CDR3 comprises 14 residues. Germline CDR1 MNHNS, CDR2 SASEGT. V shed 2 bases and J shed 3 bases, with 7 bases lying between them. The CDR3 is CASSERGDTGELFF. CDR3 nucleotides: TGTGCCAGCAGTGAACGCGGGGACACCGGGGAGCTGTTTTTT.

Only a few counts were recorded for this clonotype. The chain uses TRBV15 and TRBJ1-1; D not certain. The length of the CDR3 is 14 residues. Germline values: CDR1 LNHNV, CDR2 YYDKDF (reference sequence). The V gene lost 4 bases and the J gene lost 6 bases, with 15 bases spanning the gap. CDR3: CATSTIGSQAEAFF. DNA for the CDR3: TGTGCCACCAGCACAATTGGGAGTCAGGCTGAAGCTTTCTTT.

This clonotype was counted a few times. This chain links TRBV20-1 with TRBJ2-4; TRBD1 is a possible D gene (6 bases). The germline V and J ends were trimmed by 0 bases and 7 bases, with 16 bases remaining between them. Germline-derived CDR1 and CDR2 are DFQATT and SNEGSKA (reference sequence). CDR3 length: 15 residues. The CDR3 DNA is TGCAGTGCTAGAGAACAGCCCGCAGGGGTGAACATTCAGTACTTC. This encodes CSAREQPAGVNIQYF.

This clonotype was counted between two and nine times. The chain joins TRBV27 to TRBJ1-1; 7 bases line up with TRBD1. Germline V lookup: CDR1 MNHEY, CDR2 SMNVEV (reference sequence). The V and J ends lost 4 bases and 11 bases, in that order; junction bases with no gene match: 7. This CDR3 region has 12 residues. CDR3 sequence reads: CASSSQGISAFF. The CDR3 bases are TGTGCCAGCAGTTCACAGGGGATCTCTGCTTTCTTT.

This clonotype was picked up a small number of times. V and J are TRBV5-5 and TRBJ2-7, with D possibly being TRBD1 or TRBD2 (5 bases each). Germline V gene lookup returns CDR1 SGHKS and CDR2 YYEKEE (reference sequence). This CDR3 is built from 13 residues. The V end lost 7 bases, the J end lost 2 bases, and 13 bases lay between the germline ends. In DNA, the CDR3 is TGTGCCAGCGGAAAGTGGGGGACCTACGAGCAGTACTTC. Protein product: CASGKWGTYEQYF.

The gene calls are TRBV6-1 and TRBJ1-5; the D gene is possibly TRBD1 (5 bases). Germline CDR1 MNHNS, CDR2 SASEGT. The CDR3 has 14 amino acids. Trimming removed 1 base from V and 7 bases from J, with 11 bases in between. For the CDR3, the DNA is TGTGCCAGCAGTGAAGGAGTGGAGGGGCAGCCCCAGCATTTT. Translated: CASSEGVEGQPQHF.

Notes on this clonotype: One base away lies a much larger clone, so this may be a sequencing read error. The chain has TRBV10-3 and TRBJ2-3; D is unclear. Germline loops: CDR1 ENHRY, CDR2 SYGVKD. This CDR3 is 14 amino acids long. V was shortened by 6 bases and J by 6 bases, with 16 bases between the two germline ends. Written as DNA, the CDR3 is TGTGCCATCAGGTCAGGAGCACACCTGGATACGCAGTATTTT. As protein: CAIRSGAHLDTQYF.

This clonotype was observed a few times. This chain uses TRBV6-1 with TRBJ2-3, with 10 bases aligning to TRBD2. Germline-derived CDR1 and CDR2 are MNHNS and SASEGT. V lost 6 bases, J lost 6 bases, and 18 bases stayed unmatched. This CDR3 region has 18 residues. Here the CDR3 reads CASRVAGGSPPRADTQYF. In DNA, the CDR3 is TGTGCCAGCAGGGTAGCGGGAGGTAGCCCACCCCGGGCGGATACGCAGTATTTT.

The rearrangement uses TRBV4-2 and TRBJ2-3; the match to TRBD2 covers 9 bases. This CDR3 comprises 15 residues. Germline V CDR1 and CDR2: LGHNA, YNFKEQ. J gave up 2 bases and V 4 bases, and 4 bases lay outside the gene matches. CDR3 region: CASSPSGGITDTQYF. In DNA, the CDR3 is TGTGCCAGCAGCCCCAGCGGGGGGATCACAGATACGCAGTATTTT.

This clonotype came up a few times. The chain links TRBV11-3 to TRBJ2-7; TRBD2 might be the D (6 bases). From germline, CDR1 is SGHNT and CDR2 YENEEA. The V end was cut by 4 bases, the J end by 4 bases, with 23 bases between. CDR3 length: 17 amino acids. CDR3 sequence reads: CASSYAGTQQLRYEQYF. CDR3 DNA: TGTGCCAGCAGCTACGCGGGGACCCAACAATTACGGTACGAGCAGTACTTC.

In this sample, this clonotype turned up a few times. In DNA, the CDR3 is TGTGCCAGCAGCTACTACGGGACAGGCCTCAATGAAAAACTGTTTTTT. Its protein product is CASSYYGTGLNEKLFF. The J gene is TRBJ1-4, the V gene TRBV7-9, with 8 bases identical to TRBD1. Germline V gives CDR1 SEHNR, CDR2 FQNEAQ (reference sequence). This CDR3 contains 16 residues. The V segment lost 4 bases and the J segment 5 bases; nucleotides outside the gene matches: 9.

This clonotype was picked up a small number of times. The genes are TRBV5-6 and TRBJ2-4; the D call may be TRBD1 or TRBD2 (5 bases each). Trimming took off 4 bases at V and 8 bases at J, with 25 bases between the two ends. Germline V gene lookup returns CDR1 SGHDT and CDR2 YYEEEE. This CDR3 contains 17 residues. CDR3 region: CASSEDPRDGIRDIQYF. CDR3 sequence (DNA): TGTGCCAGCAGCGAGGACCCCCGGGACGGGATACGGGACATTCAGTACTTC.

This clonotype was recorded a few times. This chain links TRBV10-3 with TRBJ2-2, with D possibly being TRBD2 (6 bases). This CDR3 is built from 13 residues. The germline V gene encodes CDR1 ENHRY and CDR2 SYGVKD. Between the trimmed V and J ends, which lost 10 bases and 4 bases, there was a span of 13 bases. The CDR3 protein is CATQEGPTGELFF. Here the CDR3 DNA reads TGTGCCACCCAGGAGGGGCCCACCGGGGAGCTGTTTTTT.

This clonotype was observed a handful of times. This chain connects TRBV7-9 to TRBJ1-2, with 9 bases lining up with TRBD1. Trimming removed 2 bases from V and 8 bases from J; junction bases left unmatched: 6. The CDR3 has 14 amino acids. Germline V lookup: CDR1 SEHNR, CDR2 FQNEAQ (reference sequence). This CDR3 is CASSLINRGRGYTF. CDR3 nucleotide sequence: TGTGCCAGCAGCTTAATCAACAGGGGGCGAGGCTACACCTTC.

CDR3 sequence (DNA): TGTGCCAGCAGCAGGGGAGATAACACTGAAGCTTTCTTT. This translates into CASSRGDNTEAFF. This chain uses TRBV7-9 with TRBJ1-1, with a possible D match to TRBD1 (5 bases). CDR3 length: 13 amino acids. V dropped 5 bases and J dropped 2 bases, with 9 bases sitting between them. Looked up from germline, CDR1 is SEHNR and CDR2 is FQNEAQ (reference sequence). Looking up the rest from reference TRBV7-9 and TRBJ1-1 gives the full variable domain: DTGVSQNPRHKITKRGQNVTFRCDPISEHNRLYWYRQTLGQGPEFLTYFQNEAQLEKSRLLSDRFSAERPKGSFSTLEIQRTEQGDSAMYLCASSRGDNTEAFFGQGTRLTVV.

This clonotype showed up many times. The chain links TRBV20-1 to TRBJ2-3; TRBD2 aligns across 7 bases. CDR1 is DFQATT and CDR2 is SNEGSKA in the germline V gene (reference sequence). V lost 1 base and J lost 6; bases outside the gene matches: 4. CDR3 length: 13 residues. CDR3 region: CSARVGGGDTQYF. The DNA of the CDR3 is TGCAGTGCTAGAGTGGGGGGAGGGGATACGCAGTATTTT.

This clonotype was detected only a few times. The chain combines TRBV7-9 with TRBJ2-2; a weak D match, TRBD2 (5 bases). The CDR3 is 15 residues long. CDR1 is SEHNR, CDR2 FQNEAQ, per germline (reference sequence). V lost 5 bases to trimming and J lost 2 bases, with 12 bases between them. CDR3 residues: CASSPSGGNTGELFF. The DNA for the CDR3 is TGTGCCAGCAGCCCGAGCGGAGGAAACACCGGGGAGCTGTTTTTT.

V usage is TRBV7-6 and J usage is TRBJ2-5; 7 positions match TRBD2. This CDR3 comprises 16 residues. With 5 bases clipped from V and 7 bases from J, the junction kept 16 bases outside the gene matches. Germline lookup yields CDR1 SGHVS and CDR2 FNYEAQ. The CDR3 sequence is CASSREASGSLGTQYF. The CDR3 coding sequence is TGTGCCAGCAGCCGGGAGGCTAGCGGATCTTTGGGGACCCAGTACTTC.

The chain has TRBV4-1 and TRBJ2-3; 7 bases line up with TRBD2. V lost 4 bases to trimming and J lost 0 bases; unmatched junction nucleotides: 10. Germline V lookup: CDR1 MGHRA, CDR2 YSYEKL. This CDR3 has 17 residues. CDR3 sequence (DNA): TGCGCCAGCAGCCCCTTACCTAGCGGAACTAGCACAGATACGCAGTATTTT. As protein: CASSPLPSGTSTDTQYF.

This chain uses TRBV7-9 with TRBJ2-7, with 8 bases aligning to TRBD1. Germline trimming cut 7 bases from V and 6 bases from J; bases unmatched to any gene: 14. The CDR3 spans 15 residues. Germline V gene data show CDR1 as SEHNR and CDR2 as FQNEAQ (reference sequence). The CDR3 is CASTKTGGSLGEQYF. CDR3 nucleotide sequence: TGTGCCAGCACCAAAACAGGGGGATCCCTAGGCGAGCAGTACTTC.

This clonotype was counted only a few times. The chain couples TRBV5-5 to TRBJ2-7; 12 bases match TRBD1. The CDR3 has 15 residues. CDR1 and CDR2 (germline): SGHKS, YYEKEE (reference sequence). V gave up 5 bases and J gave up 5 bases; unmatched junction bases: 8. The CDR3 DNA reads as TGTGCCAGCAGTTTAGGGGACAGGGGGCTAAACGAGCAGTACTTC. Protein product: CASSLGDRGLNEQYF.

This clonotype has more than one count but fewer than ten. This sequence joins TRBV7-2 and TRBJ2-6; D not resolved. Germline CDR1 is SGHTA and CDR2 is FQGNSA. This CDR3 is 15 amino acids long. V was shortened by 3 bases and J by 4 bases, with 10 bases between the two germline ends. The CDR3 loop is CASSFRWSGANVLTF. DNA of the CDR3: TGTGCCAGCAGCTTCCGATGGTCCGGGGCCAACGTCCTGACTTTC.

V is TRBV18 and J is TRBJ1-5; D is uncertain. CDR1 is KGHSH and CDR2 is LQKENI in the germline V gene. The CDR3 covers 13 residues. Trimming left V 1 base short and J 4 bases short, with 5 bases between. CDR3 region: CASSPQKNQPQHF. In nucleotides, the CDR3 is TGTGCCAGCTCACCACAGAAAAATCAGCCCCAGCATTTT.

This chain connects TRBV5-1 to TRBJ2-1; unclear D gene. The CDR3 length is 15 residues. The germline V gene has CDR1 SGHRS and CDR2 YFSETQ. The ends were cut back, 0 bases at V and 2 bases at J, with 9 bases in the middle. CDR3 sequence (DNA): TGCGCCAGCAGCTTGGAACCTGATCCCTACAATGAGCAGTTCTTC. Translated: CASSLEPDPYNEQFF. Together with reference TRBV5-1 and TRBJ2-1, the CDR3 gives the full variable domain: KAGVTQTPRYLIKTRGQQVTLSCSPISGHRSVSWYQQTPGQGLQFLFEYFSETQRNKGNFPGRFSGRQFSNSRSEMNVSTLELGDSALYLCASSLEPDPYNEQFFGPGTRLTVL.